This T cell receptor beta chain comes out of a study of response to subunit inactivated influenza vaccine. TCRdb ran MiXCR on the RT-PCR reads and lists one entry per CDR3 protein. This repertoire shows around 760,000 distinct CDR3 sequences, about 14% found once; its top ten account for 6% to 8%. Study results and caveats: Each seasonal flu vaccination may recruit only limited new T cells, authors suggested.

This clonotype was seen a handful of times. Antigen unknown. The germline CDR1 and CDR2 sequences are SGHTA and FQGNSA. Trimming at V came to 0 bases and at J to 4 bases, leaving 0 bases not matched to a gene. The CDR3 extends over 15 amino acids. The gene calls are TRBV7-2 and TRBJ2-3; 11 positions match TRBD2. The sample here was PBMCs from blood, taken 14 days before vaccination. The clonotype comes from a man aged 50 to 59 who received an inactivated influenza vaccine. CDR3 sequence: CASSLATSGADTQYF. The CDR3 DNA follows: TGTGCCAGCAGCTTAGCGACTAGCGGGGCAGATACGCAGTATTTT.